What follows are 18 T cell receptor beta chains derived from one specimen sequenced in a study of T cells after yellow fever vaccination. TCRdb redid the calling of the 5' RACE reads with MiXCR, one entry per CDR3 protein. The sample lists approximately 510,000 distinct CDR3 sequences; about a fifth were seen once. Sequencing used PBMCs, obtained roughly 20 days after the first yellow fever vaccination. The source of these receptors is a man younger than 35 who received the YFV17D yellow fever vaccine.

The chain recombines TRBV6-6 with TRBJ2-2; D not certain. The CDR3 has 13 amino acids. Trimming left V 2 bases short and J 8 bases short, with 9 bases between. Germline V gene data show CDR1 as MNHNY and CDR2 as SVGAGI (reference sequence). This CDR3 is CASSYPRGGELFF. The CDR3 DNA reads TGTGCCAGCAGTTACCCGCGTGGGGGGGAGCTGTTTTTT.

J is TRBJ1-2 and V is TRBV20-1; D not resolved. Trimming removed 8 bases at V and 6 bases at J, with 7 bases between. The germline gives CDR1 DFQATT, CDR2 SNEGSKA (reference sequence). This CDR3 comprises 9 residues. CDR3 in amino acids: CSLGHGYTF. DNA for the CDR3: TGCAGTCTAGGGCATGGCTACACCTTC.

This chain links TRBV7-9 with TRBJ1-5; 7 nucleotides align to TRBD1. V gave up 5 bases and J gave up 6 bases; unmatched junction bases: 10. The CDR3 has 15 residues. The germline V gene has CDR1 SEHNR and CDR2 FQNEAQ (reference sequence). CDR3 loop: CASSHTGVWGQPQHF. As DNA, the CDR3 is TGTGCCAGCAGCCACACAGGGGTATGGGGTCAGCCCCAGCATTTT.

The rearrangement joins TRBV30 to TRBJ1-1; D gene unclear. V shed 0 bases and J shed 1 base, with 6 bases lying between them. CDR1 GTSNPN and CDR2 SVGIG come from the germline V gene (reference sequence). This CDR3 region has 13 residues. The DNA for the CDR3 is TGTGCCTGGAGTGTGACGGAGAACACTGAAGCTTTCTTT. This codes for CAWSVTENTEAFF.

V usage is TRBV9 and J usage is TRBJ2-7, with D possibly matching TRBD1 (6 bases). Germline V gives CDR1 SGDLS, CDR2 YYNGEE. CDR3 length: 15 amino acids. The V gene lost 0 bases and the J gene lost 3 bases, with 13 bases spanning the gap. The CDR3 DNA reads as TGTGCCAGCAGCGTAGGGGCCGGGACATTCTACGAGCAGTACTTC. Its translation: CASSVGAGTFYEQYF.

This clonotype was found a few times. The CDR3 loop reads CASSSGEALEQFF. Written as DNA, the CDR3 is TGTGCCAGCAGTAGCGGAGAGGCTCTGGAGCAGTTCTTC. The chain recombines TRBV12-3 or TRBV12-4 with TRBJ2-1; D is perhaps TRBD2 (5 bases). V lost 5 bases and J lost 10, with 15 bases in between. The CDR3 runs to 13 residues.

This clonotype turned up a few times. The gene calls are TRBV29-1 and TRBJ2-3; D might be TRBD1 (6 bases). The CDR3 is 12 residues long. Germline lookup yields CDR1 SQVTM and CDR2 ANQGSEA. V dropped 6 bases and J dropped 3 bases, with 10 bases sitting between them. CDR3 residues: CSVKQGTDTQYF. DNA for the CDR3: TGCAGCGTAAAACAGGGAACAGATACGCAGTATTTT.

This clonotype was counted only a few times. V usage is TRBV27 and J usage is TRBJ2-2; D is unresolved. The CDR3 consists of 14 residues. Deletions cut 3 bases from V and 4 bases from J, with 9 bases between. The germline gives CDR1 MNHEY, CDR2 SMNVEV (reference sequence). Written as DNA, the CDR3 is TGTGCCAGCAGTTTGAATTGGTCCACCGGGGAGCTGTTTTTT. This sequence encodes CASSLNWSTGELFF.

This clonotype was counted between two and nine times. The rearrangement links TRBV6-6 to TRBJ1-6; D might be TRBD1 (6 bases). The CDR3 runs 13 residues. Trimming removed 8 bases from V and 8 bases from J, with 13 bases in between. CDR1 is MNHNY and CDR2 is SVGAGI in the germline V gene (reference sequence). CDR3 protein: CASWTENYSPLHF. CDR3 sequence (DNA): TGTGCCAGCTGGACAGAGAACTATTCACCCCTCCACTTT.

The DNA of the CDR3 is TGTGCCAGCAGCCCGGGGGCCGGGAGCAATCAGCCCCAGCATTTT. Translating gives CASSPGAGSNQPQHF. V is TRBV5-4 and J is TRBJ1-5, with D perhaps matching TRBD1 (6 bases). CDR1 SGHNT and CDR2 YYREEE come from the germline V gene (reference sequence). This CDR3 is built from 15 residues. The V end was cut by 4 bases, the J end by 1 base, with 12 bases between.

A few counts support this clonotype. The chain has TRBV20-1 and TRBJ2-3; TRBD2 matches at 14 bases. With 6 bases clipped from V and 9 bases from J, the junction kept 8 bases outside the gene matches. The germline V gene encodes CDR1 DFQATT and CDR2 SNEGSKA (reference sequence). This CDR3 has 14 residues. DNA of the CDR3: TGCAGTGCCAGACTAGCGGGGGGGCCTGGGACGCAGTATTTT. It translates to CSARLAGGPGTQYF.

This clonotype was seen a few times. The chain employs TRBV12-3 or TRBV12-4 and TRBJ2-1; tentative D call: TRBD2 (5 bases). The V and J ends lost 6 bases and 0 bases respectively, with 15 bases between them. This CDR3 has 16 residues. Here the CDR3 reads CASSTARDNSYNEQFF. CDR3 in DNA: TGTGCCAGCAGCACGGCCCGGGATAACTCCTACAATGAGCAGTTCTTC.

The chain uses TRBV10-3 and TRBJ2-3; TRBD1 aligns across 10 bases. The CDR3 has 15 amino acids. Per germline, CDR1 ENHRY and CDR2 SYGVKD. The V segment lost 5 bases and the J segment 1 base; nucleotides outside the gene matches: 3. The CDR3 protein is CAISPTGGRTDTQYF. DNA for the CDR3: TGTGCCATCAGTCCGACAGGGGGCCGCACAGATACGCAGTATTTT.

The chain has TRBV11-2 and TRBJ2-5, with 10 positions matching TRBD2. The CDR3 consists of 18 residues. V lost 4 bases to trimming and J lost 0 bases; unmatched junction nucleotides: 11. Germline CDR1 is SGHAT and CDR2 is FQNNGV. The CDR3 DNA reads TGTGCCAGCAGCTCATCGGCCTTAGCGGGGGGATACCAAGAGACCCAGTACTTC. The encoded protein is CASSSSALAGGYQETQYF.

This rearrangement joins TRBV29-1 to TRBJ1-2, with D unresolved. Trimming removed 5 bases from V and 8 bases from J, with 21 bases in between. This CDR3 contains 14 residues. From germline, CDR1 is SQVTM and CDR2 ANQGSEA. The CDR3 coding sequence is TGCAGCGTTCGCGGAACGGGAGAAGGGAAAGGCTACACCTTC. Its protein product is CSVRGTGEGKGYTF. Complete variable domain (other parts from reference TRBV29-1 and TRBJ1-2): SAVISQKPSRDICQRGTSLTIQCQVDSQVTMMFWYRQQPGQSLTLIATANQGSEATYESGFVIDKFPISRPNLTFSTLTVSNMSPEDSSIYLCSVRGTGEGKGYTFGSGTRLTVV.

The chain joins TRBV30 to TRBJ2-7, with 7 bases fitting TRBD1. The CDR3 totals 14 residues. Germline V gene data show CDR1 as GTSNPN and CDR2 as SVGIG (reference sequence). The trim removed 2 bases at V and 2 bases at J, leaving 6 bases unmatched. The DNA of the CDR3 is TGTGCCTGGAGTCGGGCCAGGGGGACCTACGAGCAGTACTTC. Translation: CAWSRARGTYEQYF.

This clonotype occurred a few times. This sequence joins TRBV12-3 or TRBV12-4 and TRBJ1-1, with D possibly TRBD1 on 5 matching bases. V was shortened by 6 bases and J by 5 bases, with 19 bases between the two germline ends. The length of the CDR3 is 15 residues. As DNA, the CDR3 is TGTGCCAGCAGCAACCCCAAGGGGATTTGGACTGAAGCTTTCTTT. Translating gives CASSNPKGIWTEAFF.

This clonotype was seen only a few times. The chain links TRBV4-1 to TRBJ1-1; D not certain. V dropped 5 bases and J dropped 1 base, with 11 bases sitting between them. The CDR3 runs 14 residues. In germline, CDR1 is MGHRA, CDR2 YSYEKL. Here the CDR3 reads CASSILGENTEAFF. DNA for the CDR3: TGCGCCAGCAGCATTCTCGGGGAGAACACTGAAGCTTTCTTT.